These 18 T cell receptor beta chains were all obtained from the same sample, sequenced in a study of blood T cell repertoires in COVID-19. Measured with immunoSEQ multiplex PCR; TCRdb has only the in-frame clones, and not every one. The sample holds about 100,000 clones, around nine tenths seen once. The sample was peripheral blood. These receptors all stem from a man aged 80 or over with acute or convalescent COVID-19.

This sequence joins TRBV5-4 and TRBJ2-2; D gene uncertain. CDR1 and CDR2 from the germline V gene are SGHNT and YYREEE (reference sequence). Trimming shortened V by 0 bases and J by 4 bases, and 7 bases separated the two germline ends. This CDR3 has 14 residues. The CDR3 DNA reads as TGTGCCAGCAGCTTGGGGCTTTCCACCGGGGAGCTGTTTTTT. Translating gives CASSLGLSTGELFF.

The chain is built from TRBV5-1 and TRBJ2-7, with 7 bases identical to TRBD1. This CDR3 has 14 residues. From germline, CDR1 is SGHRS and CDR2 YFSETQ. J was trimmed by 5 bases and V by 3 bases; bases with no gene match: 8. The CDR3 here is CASSWTTGINEQYF. In nucleotides, the CDR3 is TGCGCCAGCAGCTGGACGACAGGGATAAACGAGCAGTACTTC.

The chain employs TRBV29-1 and TRBJ2-5; D not certain. CDR1 and CDR2 (germline): SQVTM, ANQGSEA. V was shortened by 4 bases and J by 2 bases, with 5 bases between the two germline ends. CDR3 length equals 11 residues. For the CDR3, the DNA is TGCAGCGTTGGACTTCAAGAGACCCAGTACTTC. Translation gives CSVGLQETQYF. The entire variable domain, with the rest obtained from reference TRBV29-1 and TRBJ2-5, is as follows: SAVISQKPSRDICQRGTSLTIQCQVDSQVTMMFWYRQQPGQSLTLIATANQGSEATYESGFVIDKFPISRPNLTFSTLTVSNMSPEDSSIYLCSVGLQETQYFGPGTRLLVL.

The V gene is TRBV6-5, the J gene TRBJ2-7, with 11 bases lining up with TRBD1. Looked up from germline, CDR1 is MNHEY and CDR2 is SVGAGI. The CDR3 totals 15 residues. After removal of 5 bases from V and 0 bases from J, the junction contained 3 bases not matched to a gene. The CDR3 loop reads CASSPGTGGSYEQYF. As DNA, the CDR3 is TGTGCCAGCAGTCCCGGGACAGGGGGCTCCTACGAGCAGTACTTC.

The rearrangement links TRBV4-3 to TRBJ1-4; 9 positions match TRBD1. The V segment lost 3 bases and the J segment 6 bases; nucleotides outside the gene matches: 8. This CDR3 has 16 amino acids. Germline V gives CDR1 LGHNA, CDR2 YSLEER. This CDR3 is CASSHTGGALDEKLFF. The CDR3 DNA is TGCGCCAGCAGCCATACAGGGGGCGCCTTGGATGAAAAACTGTTTTTT.

The table lists this clone with a few counts. This rearrangement joins TRBV7-8 to TRBJ2-7; D may be TRBD1 (6 bases). CDR1 SGHVS and CDR2 FQNEAQ come from the germline V gene. V gave up 4 bases and J gave up 0 bases, with 10 bases separating them. CDR3 length: 14 amino acids. DNA for the CDR3: TGTGCCAGCAGCTCCGGACAGCGCTCCTACGAGCAGTACTTC. Its translation: CASSSGQRSYEQYF.

V gene TRBV12-3 or TRBV12-4 combines with J gene TRBJ2-1; the match to TRBD1 covers 7 bases. Unmatched junction bases numbered 1, after V lost 5 bases and J lost 6 bases. This CDR3 region has 12 residues. For the CDR3, the DNA is TGTGCCAGCAGTCGACAGGGCAATGAGCAGTTCTTC. Translation gives CASSRQGNEQFF.

This rearrangement joins TRBV2 to TRBJ2-4; TRBD2 matches 8 bases. J was trimmed by 0 bases and V by 8 bases; bases with no gene match: 18. This CDR3 spans 19 amino acids. Germline V gene lookup returns CDR1 SNHLY and CDR2 FYNNEI. The CDR3 is CASGTELLADPLAKNIQYF. Written as DNA, the CDR3 is TGTGCCAGCGGAACAGAGCTACTAGCGGACCCCTTAGCCAAAAACATTCAGTACTTC.

This clone was seen once. The gene calls are TRBV7-3 and TRBJ2-5, with a possible D match to TRBD1 (6 bases). V was trimmed by 1 base and J by 5 bases, leaving 14 bases between them. The CDR3 spans 15 residues. Germline CDR1 is SGHTA and CDR2 is FQGTGA. The CDR3 here is CASSLKLSGVETQYF. The CDR3 DNA sequence: TGTGCCAGCAGCTTAAAGTTATCAGGGGTCGAGACCCAGTACTTC.

The rearrangement links TRBV27 to TRBJ2-2, with 11 bases identical to TRBD2. The trim removed 2 bases at V and 0 bases at J, leaving 2 bases unmatched. The CDR3 has 17 amino acids. CDR1 and CDR2 from the germline V gene are MNHEY and SMNVEV (reference sequence). The CDR3 region is CASSLTGLAANTGELFF. The DNA for the CDR3 is TGTGCCAGCAGTTTAACGGGACTAGCGGCGAACACCGGGGAGCTGTTTTTT.

This clone was detected only a few times. The rearrangement uses TRBV5-4 and TRBJ2-1; 10 bases are a match to TRBD2. Trimming removed 4 bases from V and 2 bases from J; junction bases left unmatched: 9. The germline gives CDR1 SGHNT, CDR2 YYREEE (reference sequence). The CDR3 has 17 amino acids. The CDR3 bases are TGTGCCAGCAGCCCTACCCCGGGACTAGCGACCTACAATGAGCAGTTCTTC. Protein: CASSPTPGLATYNEQFF.

V usage is TRBV15 and J usage is TRBJ1-4, with TRBD1 as a possible D gene (5 bases). Germline V CDR1 and CDR2: LNHNV, YYDKDF (reference sequence). The CDR3 consists of 15 residues. V was trimmed by 2 bases and J by 4 bases, leaving 11 bases between them. The CDR3 bases are TGTGCCACCAGCAGACAGGGTTCGGGTAATGAAAAACTGTTTTTT. Translated, it gives CATSRQGSGNEKLFF.

V gene TRBV24-1 combines with J gene TRBJ2-5; 7 bases match TRBD2. Losses at the gene ends were 1 base for V and 3 bases for J; bases not matched to a gene: 7. Germline CDR1 reads KGHDR; CDR2 reads SFDVKD. The CDR3 consists of 16 residues. The CDR3 DNA is TGTGCCACCAGTGATTTTGCGGCTAGCGGTGAAGAGACCCAGTACTTC. Its protein is CATSDFAASGEETQYF.

The V and J genes are TRBV14 and TRBJ1-2; D is ambiguous. This CDR3 has 13 amino acids. The germline V gene has CDR1 SGHDN and CDR2 FVKESK. V lost 4 bases to trimming and J lost 4 bases, with 10 bases between them. DNA for the CDR3: TGTGCCAGCAGCCCCGGGATCGTCTATGGCTACACCTTC. It encodes CASSPGIVYGYTF.

J is TRBJ2-4 and V is TRBV15, with 8 bases lining up with TRBD1. The CDR3 consists of 14 residues. Per the germline V gene, CDR1 is LNHNV and CDR2 is YYDKDF (reference sequence). V lost 0 bases, J lost 8 bases, and 3 bases stayed unmatched. This CDR3 reads CATSRDQGADIQYF. CDR3 in DNA: TGTGCCACCAGCAGAGACCAGGGGGCGGACATTCAGTACTTC.

This chain links TRBV6-2 or TRBV6-3 with TRBJ2-7; weak D call: TRBD1 (6 bases). Germline V gene lookup returns CDR1 MNHEY and CDR2 SVGEGT. V was clipped by 5 bases and J by 1 base, with 18 bases between them. This CDR3 comprises 16 residues. CDR3 sequence: CASSTRTPGQSYEQYF. The CDR3 nucleotides read TGTGCCAGCAGTACGAGAACCCCCGGACAGTCCTACGAGCAGTACTTC.

This sequence joins TRBV5-1 and TRBJ1-2; weak D call: TRBD1 (5 bases). Germline loops: CDR1 SGHRS, CDR2 YFSETQ. The CDR3 covers 16 residues. V lost 5 bases and J lost 4, with 21 bases in between. CDR3 bases: TGCGCCAGCAGATCCGAGATTTCAGGGTCCCCCTATGGCTACACCTTC. Translation gives CASRSEISGSPYGYTF.

The chain uses TRBV25-1 and TRBJ1-2; 9 bases are shared with TRBD1. The J segment lost 2 bases and the V segment lost 6 bases, leaving 4 bases of the junction unmatched. The V gene's germline CDR1 is MGHDK and CDR2 SYGVNS. This CDR3 is built from 14 residues. This CDR3 is CASSGTGRNYGYTF. The CDR3 bases are TGTGCCAGCAGCGGGACAGGGAGGAACTATGGCTACACCTTC.